The 9 T cell receptor beta chains in this list originate from one sample, sequenced in a study of cytomegalovirus exposure and HLA in healthy donors. With 60 Vbeta and 13 Jbeta primers, the PCR was carried out. Profiling relied on immunoSEQ multiplex PCR, and the TCRdb table lists in-frame clones only, not all of them. The sample lists under 200,000 clones, around 80% seen once, with 1% in the top ten. The sequenced sample consisted of PBMCs. Receptors were obtained from a woman aged 45-59 years in good health and CMV-seropositive.

This clone has only a few counts. The chain combines TRBV19 with TRBJ2-3; D unresolved. Trimming cost V 3 bases and J 4 bases, with 5 bases left between them. The CDR3 sequence is 12 residues long. CDR1 is LNHDA, CDR2 SQIVND, per germline (reference sequence). The CDR3 coding sequence is TGTGCCAGTAGTATTCGAGCAGATACGCAGTATTTT. Translating it yields CASSIRADTQYF.

V and J are TRBV7-8 and TRBJ1-6; TRBD1 aligns across 8 bases. Germline-derived CDR1 and CDR2 are SGHVS and FQNEAQ. This CDR3 is built from 15 residues. The V gene end was trimmed by 4 bases and the J gene end by 4 bases; junction bases not matched to a gene: 3. CDR3: CASSSRTGYNSPLHF. The CDR3, as DNA: TGTGCCAGCAGCTCCAGGACAGGGTATAATTCACCCCTCCACTTT.

In its sample, this clone was seen a few times. J is TRBJ1-5 and V is TRBV7-2; perhaps TRBD1 as D (5 bases). Germline assignment: CDR1 SGHTA and CDR2 FQGNSA. The V and J ends lost 2 bases and 7 bases respectively, with 9 bases between them. CDR3 size: 13 residues. CDR3 sequence (DNA): TGTGCCAGCAGCTTATTAGGGGAACAGCCCCAGCATTTT. Its translation is CASSLLGEQPQHF.

The chain couples TRBV6-6 to TRBJ1-1; D is perhaps TRBD1 (5 bases). The germline V gene encodes CDR1 MNHNY and CDR2 SVGAGI (reference sequence). CDR3 size: 12 residues. V lost 8 bases, J lost 1 base, and 8 bases lay in between. CDR3 coding DNA: TGTGCCAGCCATAGGGGGAACACTGAAGCTTTCTTT. Residues: CASHRGNTEAFF.

The chain joins TRBV27 to TRBJ2-2, with D perhaps matching TRBD1 (5 bases). Trimming stripped 7 bases from V and 5 bases from J, with 14 bases between. There are 14 residues in the CDR3. The germline V gene encodes CDR1 MNHEY and CDR2 SMNVEV (reference sequence). For the CDR3, the DNA is TGTGCCAGCACCATGGGCAGGGCGACCGGGGAGCTGTTTTTT. It translates to CASTMGRATGELFF.

This chain uses TRBV5-4 with TRBJ2-5, with D hard to call. V was pared by 0 bases and J by 5 bases, with 8 bases between. Germline V gene data show CDR1 as SGHNT and CDR2 as YYREEE (reference sequence). The CDR3 runs to 13 residues. CDR3: CASSLASRETQYF. DNA for the CDR3: TGTGCCAGCAGCTTGGCTTCTAGGGAGACCCAGTACTTC.

Written as DNA, the CDR3 is TGCGCCAGCAGCTTAGGACAGGGGGGCAATCAGCCCCAGCATTTT. Amino acid sequence: CASSLGQGGNQPQHF. The rearrangement uses TRBV5-1 and TRBJ1-5; 10 bases are shared with TRBD1. This CDR3 is built from 15 residues. The germline CDR1 and CDR2 sequences are SGHRS and YFSETQ. Trimming took 2 bases from V and 2 from J; bases not matched to a gene: 1.

V is TRBV19 and J is TRBJ2-4; 7 positions agree with TRBD1. Germline V gives CDR1 LNHDA, CDR2 SQIVND (reference sequence). V shed 1 base and J 1 base; nucleotides not matched to a gene: 4. The CDR3 runs to 16 residues. The CDR3 bases are TGTGCCAGTAGTATAGTAGAGGGGGCGGCCAAAAACATTCAGTACTTC. Protein sequence: CASSIVEGAAKNIQYF.

This clone came up once. The CDR3 sequence is CASSQRFGGQGPLNQPQHF. CDR3 DNA sequence: TGCGCCAGCAGCCAACGTTTCGGGGGACAGGGCCCGCTCAATCAGCCCCAGCATTTT. The chain has TRBV4-3 and TRBJ1-5; the match to TRBD1 covers 9 bases. Germline V CDR1 and CDR2: LGHNA, YSLEER. The V gene end was trimmed by 2 bases and the J gene end by 3 bases; junction bases not matched to a gene: 14. CDR3 length: 19 amino acids.